The 12 T cell receptor beta chains below come from one sample, sequenced in a study of blood T cells in healthy people across ages. Primers used in a second PCR of about 7 to 12 cycles were a sample-barcoded 5' primer and a J-beta primer mix. TCRdb re-analysed the 5' RACE reads in MiXCR, keeping a single row per CDR3 protein. The sample carries roughly 1,000,000 distinct CDR3 sequences, roughly 24% recorded once. This sample also belongs to another study, concerning T cells of mothers and their children.

Sample: blood. These receptors were obtained from a girl aged 2-10 years in good health.

V is TRBV7-9 and J is TRBJ2-7; D call uncertain. The V end was cut by 6 bases, the J end by 0 bases, with 9 bases between. The CDR3 is 13 amino acids. CDR1 is SEHNR and CDR2 is FQNEAQ in the germline V gene (reference sequence). Written as DNA, the CDR3 is TGTGCCAGCAGTTCCGACACCTCCTACGAGCAGTACTTC. Protein: CASSSDTSYEQYF.

The table lists this clonotype with a few counts. The V call is TRBV20-1, the J call TRBJ1-6; D is unresolved. CDR1 is DFQATT and CDR2 is SNEGSKA in the germline V gene (reference sequence). The CDR3 consists of 13 residues. Between the trimmed V and J ends, which lost 3 bases and 5 bases, there was a span of 8 bases. The CDR3 DNA sequence: TGCAGTGCTAGGGAAATAAATAATTCACCCCTCCACTTT. Residues: CSAREINNSPLHF.

This clonotype occurred a few times. V is TRBV27 and J is TRBJ2-1; the D gene is possibly TRBD1 (5 bases). The CDR3 sequence is 14 residues long. The V end was cut by 6 bases, the J end by 3 bases, with 12 bases between. Germline CDR1 is MNHEY and CDR2 is SMNVEV (reference sequence). DNA of the CDR3: TGTGCCAGCAGCTTAGGGGCTAGCTACAATGAGCAGTTCTTC. It is translated as CASSLGASYNEQFF.

The chain is built from TRBV9 and TRBJ2-1, with TRBD1 matching over 9 bases. The DNA end lines up better with TRBJ2-7; the J call may be wrong. CDR3 length: 14 amino acids. CDR1 and CDR2 (germline): SGDLS, YYNGEE. CDR3 loop: CASSGDREFYEQYF. The CDR3 DNA sequence: TGTGCCAGCAGCGGGGACAGGGAGTTCTACGAGCAGTACTTC.

This clonotype was seen more than once but under ten times. CDR3: CASSTGGPSYGYTF. The CDR3 nucleotides read TGTGCCAGCAGCACAGGGGGCCCGAGCTATGGCTACACCTTC. The rearrangement joins TRBV9 to TRBJ1-2; 9 positions match TRBD1. The germline V gene has CDR1 SGDLS and CDR2 YYNGEE. Germline trimming cut 4 bases from V and 4 bases from J; bases unmatched to any gene: 5. This CDR3 is 14 amino acids long.

This clonotype occurred a few times. The V call is TRBV5-1, the J call TRBJ1-4, with D possibly matching TRBD1 (6 bases). Germline V gives CDR1 SGHRS, CDR2 YFSETQ. This CDR3 has 16 residues. The ends were cut back, 4 bases at V and 0 bases at J, with 13 bases in the middle. The CDR3 loop is CASSTTGLATNEKLFF. The DNA for the CDR3 is TGCGCCAGCAGCACGACAGGTCTAGCAACTAATGAAAAACTGTTTTTT.

As DNA, the CDR3 is TGTGCCAGCGAAGACGGACTAGCGACCTACGAGCAGTACTTC. Translation: CASEDGLATYEQYF. The chain recombines TRBV2 with TRBJ2-7; 9 positions agree with TRBD2. Trimming removed 8 bases from V and 2 bases from J; junction bases left unmatched: 7. This CDR3 region has 14 residues. Germline V gene lookup returns CDR1 SNHLY and CDR2 FYNNEI.

This clonotype was counted between two and nine times. V is TRBV30 and J is TRBJ2-5, with D uncertain. The length of the CDR3 is 11 residues. V dropped 4 bases and J dropped 5 bases, with 8 bases sitting between them. The germline V gene encodes CDR1 GTSNPN and CDR2 SVGIG (reference sequence). The CDR3 sequence is CAWKSAETQYF. CDR3 DNA sequence: TGTGCCTGGAAATCGGCCGAGACCCAGTACTTC.

This rearrangement joins TRBV20-1 to TRBJ1-1; D is uncertain. In germline, CDR1 is DFQATT, CDR2 SNEGSKA (reference sequence). Trimming took off 0 bases at V and 1 base at J, with 12 bases between the two ends. The CDR3 extends over 15 amino acids. CDR3 DNA sequence: TGCAGTGCTAGAGATCTAGGGAGACGGAACACTGAAGCTTTCTTT. This encodes CSARDLGRRNTEAFF.

This clonotype was found a few times. This rearrangement joins TRBV10-1 to TRBJ2-7; TRBD2 aligns across 9 bases. CDR3 length equals 13 residues. The germline V gene encodes CDR1 WNHNN and CDR2 SYGVQD (reference sequence). The V gene end was trimmed by 8 bases and the J gene end by 6 bases; junction bases not matched to a gene: 8. CDR3 loop: CASGSSGSSEQYF. As DNA, the CDR3 is TGCGCCAGCGGGAGTAGCGGGAGTAGCGAGCAGTACTTC.

V usage is TRBV29-1 and J usage is TRBJ2-5, with a tentative D call TRBD2 (7 bases). Per germline, CDR1 SQVTM and CDR2 ANQGSEA. The CDR3 length is 14 residues. V gave up 4 bases and J gave up 5 bases, with 17 bases separating them. The CDR3 region has the DNA TGCAGCGTTGTTCGGGGGGCAGACGTGGAGACCCAGTACTTC. Its translation is CSVVRGADVETQYF. Supplemented by reference TRBV29-1 and TRBJ2-5, the full variable domain reads SAVISQKPSRDICQRGTSLTIQCQVDSQVTMMFWYRQQPGQSLTLIATANQGSEATYESGFVIDKFPISRPNLTFSTLTVSNMSPEDSSIYLCSVVRGADVETQYFGPGTRLLVL.

This rearrangement joins TRBV29-1 to TRBJ2-3; 9 bases fit TRBD2. The CDR3 contains 14 residues. Germline V gives CDR1 SQVTM, CDR2 ANQGSEA. DNA of the CDR3: TGCGGCGCCAGCGGGGGGACTAGCACAGATACGCAGTATTTT. Its protein is CGASGGTSTDTQYF.